These 12 T cell receptor beta chains share one sample of origin, sequenced in a study of cytomegalovirus exposure and HLA in healthy donors. The PCR had 60 Vbeta and 13 Jbeta primers. Method: immunoSEQ multiplex PCR; TCRdb's copy keeps in-frame clones and lacks some. Of around 97,000 clones in the sample, less than 10% were seen once. The sequenced sample was PBMCs. The origin of the receptors is a man between 50 and 59 years old in good health and CMV-seropositive.

This clone was found a few times. V gene TRBV2 combines with J gene TRBJ2-1; D may be TRBD1 (5 bases). The V gene's germline CDR1 is SNHLY and CDR2 FYNNEI. The V and J ends lost 3 bases and 0 bases respectively, with 12 bases between them. This CDR3 has 16 residues. CDR3 amino acids: CASSDPTGFSYNEQFF. CDR3 DNA sequence: TGTGCCAGCAGTGACCCCACAGGATTCTCCTACAATGAGCAGTTCTTC.

The chain links TRBV2 to TRBJ2-3; maybe TRBD2 (5 bases). This CDR3 has 16 amino acids. CDR1 SNHLY and CDR2 FYNNEI come from the germline V gene. V gave up 0 bases and J gave up 0 bases, with 10 bases separating them. Here the CDR3 DNA reads TGTGCCAGCAGTGAAGCGGCGGGTGCTAGCACAGATACGCAGTATTTT. Residues: CASSEAAGASTDTQYF.

The J gene is TRBJ2-1, the V gene TRBV2, with TRBD2 as a possible D gene (5 bases). Trimming pared 6 bases from V and 9 bases from J, leaving 12 bases between. The CDR3 runs 12 residues. Germline CDR1 and CDR2: SNHLY and FYNNEI. The CDR3 DNA sequence: TGTGCCAGCAGGGACTTGGGGATTGAGCAGTTCTTC. Residues: CASRDLGIEQFF. Full variable domain (outside the CDR3, taken from reference TRBV2 and TRBJ2-1): EPEVTQTPSHQVTQMGQEVILRCVPISNHLYFYWYRQILGQKVEFLVSFYNNEISEKSEIFDDQFSVERPDGSNFTLKIRSTKLEDSAMYFCASRDLGIEQFFGPGTRLTVL.

V usage is TRBV5-4 and J usage is TRBJ1-1, with D perhaps matching TRBD1 (5 bases). The CDR3 contains 15 residues. Germline V gives CDR1 SGHNT, CDR2 YYREEE (reference sequence). The V gene lost 2 bases and the J gene lost 1 base, with 12 bases spanning the gap. CDR3 region: CASSLNGGWNTEAFF. In nucleotides, the CDR3 is TGTGCCAGCAGCTTAAATGGGGGGTGGAACACTGAAGCTTTCTTT.

The chain joins TRBV28 to TRBJ1-6; the match to TRBD1 covers 10 bases. Germline CDR1 and CDR2: MDHEN and SYDVKM. The CDR3 extends over 14 amino acids. Trimming cost V 7 bases and J 8 bases; bases outside gene matches: 5. The CDR3 reads CASNRQGAYSPLHF. CDR3 coding DNA: TGTGCCAGCAACAGACAGGGGGCGTATTCACCCCTCCACTTT.

This clone was seen a few times. The CDR3 protein is CASSLRRGLFYEEQYF. The DNA for the CDR3 is TGTGCCAGCAGTTTACGAAGGGGACTCTTCTACGAGGAGCAGTACTTC. This chain joins TRBV27 and TRBJ2-7; D might be TRBD2 (6 bases). The V gene lost 2 bases and the J gene lost 7 bases, with 21 bases spanning the gap. The CDR3 length is 16 residues. Germline assignment: CDR1 MNHEY and CDR2 SMNVEV (reference sequence).

This clone has only a few counts. The gene calls are TRBV7-9 and TRBJ2-7, with 9 positions matching TRBD1. Germline values: CDR1 SEHNR, CDR2 FQNEAQ (reference sequence). V gave up 2 bases and J gave up 4 bases; unmatched junction bases: 3. CDR3 length: 14 amino acids. The CDR3 region is CASSLTGGKYEQYF. CDR3 DNA sequence: TGTGCCAGCAGCTTAACAGGGGGCAAGTACGAGCAGTACTTC. The full variable domain, its missing parts supplied by reference TRBV7-9 and TRBJ2-7, is DTGVSQNPRHKITKRGQNVTFRCDPISEHNRLYWYRQTLGQGPEFLTYFQNEAQLEKSRLLSDRFSAERPKGSFSTLEIQRTEQGDSAMYLCASSLTGGKYEQYFGPGTRLTVT.

This clone was observed a handful of times. The chain employs TRBV7-2 and TRBJ2-7; 10 bases align to TRBD1. CDR1 SGHTA and CDR2 FQGNSA come from the germline V gene. CDR3 size: 18 residues. V gave up 1 base and J gave up 3 bases; unmatched junction bases: 12. CDR3 residues: CASSLGLVGQGGHYEQYF. CDR3 DNA sequence: TGTGCCAGCAGCTTAGGATTAGTCGGACAGGGGGGACACTACGAGCAGTACTTC.

The V and J genes are TRBV5-6 and TRBJ2-1, with 7 bases lining up with TRBD1. J lost 7 bases, V lost 0 bases, and 7 bases had no gene match. This CDR3 comprises 15 residues. Germline V gene lookup returns CDR1 SGHDT and CDR2 YYEEEE. CDR3 nucleotides: TGTGCCAGCAGCTTGGGCAAGGGGGCGCGGAATGAGCAGTTCTTC. Protein: CASSLGKGARNEQFF.

This clone was found a few times. The chain recombines TRBV5-1 with TRBJ1-3; D gene uncertain. Germline values: CDR1 SGHRS, CDR2 YFSETQ. The CDR3 length is 14 residues. Trimming cost V 2 bases and J 0 bases, with 6 bases left between them. This chain's CDR3 is CASSFSASGNTIYF. The CDR3 DNA sequence: TGCGCCAGCAGCTTTAGCGCCTCTGGAAACACCATATATTTT.

The J gene is TRBJ2-7, the V gene TRBV5-1; 9 bases are shared with TRBD2. Germline CDR1 SGHRS, CDR2 YFSETQ. The CDR3 has 20 residues. Trimming took 1 base from V and 2 from J; bases not matched to a gene: 19. The CDR3 region is CASSLRGAKPSGILAYEQYF. As DNA, the CDR3 is TGCGCCAGCAGCTTGAGAGGGGCAAAACCTAGCGGGATTTTGGCCTACGAGCAGTACTTC.

The chain links TRBV13 to TRBJ2-7, with 9 bases fitting TRBD1. From germline, CDR1 is PRHDT and CDR2 FYEKMQ (reference sequence). The CDR3 consists of 15 residues. V lost 5 bases and J lost 5; bases outside the gene matches: 10. Here the CDR3 reads CASSRPGQGTNEQYF. The CDR3 DNA sequence: TGTGCCAGCAGCCGGCCGGGACAGGGAACAAACGAGCAGTACTTC.